This T cell receptor beta chain was profiled in a study of graft-versus-host responses after intestinal transplantation. Study in general: All recipients got anti-thymocyte globulin induction, then tacrolimus and steroids for approximately three years. Points from the study as a whole: Allografts of one patient group, those with graft-donor T cell macrochimerism, had high graft-versus-host to host-versus-graft clonal ratios.

Germline assignment: CDR1 SGHRS and CDR2 YFSETQ. Unmatched junction bases numbered 5, after V lost 4 bases and J lost 8 bases. CDR3 length: 12 residues. Regarding this clone: The antigen remains undetermined.

Method: immunoSEQ multiplex PCR; TCRdb's copy keeps in-frame clones and lacks some. The profile shows approximately 130,000 clones, roughly 92% of them singletons. The chain carries TRBV5-1 and TRBJ1-1, with TRBD1 identical over 7 bases. This receptor was taken from a human donor who received an intestinal transplant. Sequencing used unstimulated CD4+ T cells sorted from spleen or lymph node cells, obtained before intestinal transplant. The CDR3 spells CASSPQQGEAFF. Written as DNA, the CDR3 is TGCGCCAGCAGCCCGCAACAGGGGGAAGCTTTCTTT.